One and the same sample provided the 4 T cell receptor beta chains below, sequenced in a study of blood T cell repertoires in COVID-19. The method was immunoSEQ multiplex PCR; TCRdb's version includes in-frame clones alone and lacks a portion of them. The sample shows some 200,000 clones, 82% of them seen only once. Sequenced sample: peripheral blood. Receptor source: a human donor with acute or convalescent COVID-19. The donor label of this sample is uncertain.

The chain joins TRBV9 to TRBJ2-7, with TRBD2 as a possible D gene (6 bases). The CDR3 loop spans 14 amino acids. Germline-derived CDR1 and CDR2 are SGDLS and YYNGEE. V was shortened by 4 bases and J by 3 bases, with 14 bases between the two germline ends. The CDR3 protein is CASSPGGTFYEQYF. In DNA, the CDR3 is TGTGCCAGCAGCCCCGGGGGTACGTTCTACGAGCAGTACTTC.

This rearrangement joins TRBV30 to TRBJ2-7, with TRBD2 matching 9 bases. This CDR3 has 13 amino acids. V shed 1 base, J shed 6 bases, and the junction held 4 bases outside the gene matches. CDR1 and CDR2 (germline): GTSNPN, SVGIG (reference sequence). The CDR3 sequence: CAWSGLAGSEQYF. DNA of the CDR3: TGTGCCTGGAGTGGGCTAGCGGGAAGCGAGCAGTACTTC.

This chain uses TRBV5-4 with TRBJ1-5; D not resolved. Trimming removed 0 bases at V and 0 bases at J, with 13 bases between. Germline V CDR1 and CDR2: SGHNT, YYREEE (reference sequence). The CDR3 is 17 residues long. For the CDR3, the DNA is TGTGCCAGCAGCTTGGGGGGAGGTAGTTATAGCAATCAGCCCCAGCATTTT. Residues: CASSLGGGSYSNQPQHF.

The chain joins TRBV10-2 to TRBJ1-4, with 8 bases that match TRBD1. Germline CDR1 is WSHSY and CDR2 is SAAADI. CDR3 length equals 15 residues. J lost 5 bases, V lost 6 bases, and 8 bases had no gene match. CDR3 amino acids: CASRPGQGKNEKLFF. The CDR3 DNA reads TGCGCCAGCAGACCTGGACAGGGTAAAAATGAAAAACTGTTTTTT.